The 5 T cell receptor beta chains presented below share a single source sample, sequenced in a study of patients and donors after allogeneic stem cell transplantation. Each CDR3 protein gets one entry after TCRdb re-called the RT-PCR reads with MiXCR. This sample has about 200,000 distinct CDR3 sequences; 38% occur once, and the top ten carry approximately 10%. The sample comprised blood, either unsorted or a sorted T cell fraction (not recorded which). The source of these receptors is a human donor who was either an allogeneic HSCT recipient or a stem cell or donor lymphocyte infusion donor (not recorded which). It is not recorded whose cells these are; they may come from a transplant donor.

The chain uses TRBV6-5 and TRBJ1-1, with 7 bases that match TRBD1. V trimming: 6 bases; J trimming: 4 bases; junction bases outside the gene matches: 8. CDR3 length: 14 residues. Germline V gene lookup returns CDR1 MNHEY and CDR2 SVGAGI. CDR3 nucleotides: TGTGCCAGCAGGGATGGGGACAGTGGCACTGAAGCTTTCTTT. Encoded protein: CASRDGDSGTEAFF.

The DNA of the CDR3 is TGTGCCAGCAGCTTAGGACAGGGAACTGGCTACACCTTC. Residues: CASSLGQGTGYTF. The rearrangement joins TRBV7-3 to TRBJ1-2; 8 positions match TRBD1. Germline lookup yields CDR1 SGHTA and CDR2 FQGTGA. This CDR3 region has 13 residues. V trimming: 2 bases; J trimming: 7 bases; junction bases outside the gene matches: 3.

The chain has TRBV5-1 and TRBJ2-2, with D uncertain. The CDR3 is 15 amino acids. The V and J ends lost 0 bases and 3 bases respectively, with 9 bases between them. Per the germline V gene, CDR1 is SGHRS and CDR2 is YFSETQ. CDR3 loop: CASSLGAADTGELFF. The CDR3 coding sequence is TGCGCCAGCAGCTTGGGGGCCGCGGACACCGGGGAGCTGTTTTTT.

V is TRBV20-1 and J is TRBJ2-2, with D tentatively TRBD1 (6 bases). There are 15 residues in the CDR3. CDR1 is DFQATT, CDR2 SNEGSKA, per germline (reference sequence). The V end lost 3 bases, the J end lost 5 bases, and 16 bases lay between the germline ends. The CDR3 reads CSARFAGVGTGELFF. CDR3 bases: TGCAGTGCTAGGTTCGCAGGGGTCGGGACCGGGGAGCTGTTTTTT.

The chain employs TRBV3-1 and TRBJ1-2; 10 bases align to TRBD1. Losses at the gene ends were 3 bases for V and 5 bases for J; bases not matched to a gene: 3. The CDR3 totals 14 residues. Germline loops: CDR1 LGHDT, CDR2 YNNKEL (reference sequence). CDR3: CASSHPGQGYGYTF. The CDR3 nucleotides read TGTGCCAGCAGCCACCCGGGACAGGGGTATGGCTACACCTTC. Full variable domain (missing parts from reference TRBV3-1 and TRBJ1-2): DTAVSQTPKYLVTQMGNDKSIKCEQNLGHDTMYWYKQDSKKFLKIMFSYNNKELIINETVPNRFSPKSPDKAHLNLHINSLELGDSAVYFCASSHPGQGYGYTFGSGTRLTVV.